This T cell receptor (beta chain) was retrieved from a study of T cell responses to AZD1222 COVID-19 vaccine. Whole-study findings and limits: Just 5 to 7 people given AZD1222 tested seropositive at baseline. Donors were largely white British and mainly female; clonal diversity was possibly underestimated. There were vaccine-associated CD4 TCRs across spike, dominant at 160-218 and 743-854. The study found Spike-specific TCR breadth and depth rose after two AZD1222 doses.

Here immunoSEQ multiplex PCR was the method, and the copy in TCRdb shows in-frame clones only, minus some. The sample lists roughly 140,000 clones; roughly nine tenths were seen once. Concerning this clone itself: What it binds is not known.

Sequenced material: peripheral blood, taken 28 days after the second AZD1222 dose. This clonotype originated in an adult who received the AZD1222 COVID-19 vaccine.

The CDR3 reads CASSINQPQHF. The CDR3 DNA is TGTGCCAGCAGTATAAATCAGCCCCAGCATTTT. This chain joins TRBV28 and TRBJ1-5; D remains unclear. The CDR3 is made up of 11 amino acids. CDR1 MDHEN and CDR2 SYDVKM come from the germline V gene. The V end was cut by 5 bases, the J end by 4 bases, with 3 bases between.